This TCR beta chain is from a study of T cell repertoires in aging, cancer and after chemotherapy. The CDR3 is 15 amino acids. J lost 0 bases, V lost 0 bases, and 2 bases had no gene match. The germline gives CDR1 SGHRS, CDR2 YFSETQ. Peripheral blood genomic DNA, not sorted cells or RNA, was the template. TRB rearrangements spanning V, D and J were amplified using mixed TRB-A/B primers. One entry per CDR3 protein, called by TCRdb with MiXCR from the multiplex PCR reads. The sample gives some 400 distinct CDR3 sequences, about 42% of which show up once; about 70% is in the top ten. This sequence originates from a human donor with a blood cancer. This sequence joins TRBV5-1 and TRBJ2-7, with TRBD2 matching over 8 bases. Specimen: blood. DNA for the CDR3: TGCGCCAGCAGCTTGGCACTAGCGGACTCCTACGAGCAGTACTTC. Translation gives CASSLALADSYEQYF.